This T cell receptor (beta chain) was found in a study of CXCR3-negative and CXCR3-positive naive CD8 T cells. Study-wide points: TRBV-TRBJ usage was alike in naive CXCR3-negative and CXCR3-positive cells but differed in memory cells. Partially decreased CXCR3 expression was recorded after cryopreservation, and fresh PBMCs were used in most assays.

About this clonotype: Its cognate antigen is unknown.

The CDR3 is 17 amino acids. Looked up from germline, CDR1 is SGHRS and CDR2 is YFSETQ. 5' RACE that incorporated UMI labels was used to prepare the TRB cDNA libraries. For each CDR3 protein, TCRdb gives one entry from its re-call of the 5' RACE reads, without DNA. The sample has tens of thousands of distinct CDR3 sequences. Researchers reported sorting every CD8+ T cell subset in triplicate, roughly 290,000 cells per sort. The sequencing input was memory CD8+ T cells from blood. The sequence was obtained from a human donor in good health. Some clones in this sample may be carry-over from other donors' samples. The genes are TRBV5-1 and TRBJ2-7. The CDR3 here is CASSLPEQQLTQGEQYF.